This is a list of T cell receptor beta chains from one sample in a study of blood T cell repertoires in COVID-19. Profiled with immunoSEQ multiplex PCR; TCRdb holds only in-frame clones, not every one. The table lists fewer than 200,000 clones, approximately 90% of them singletons. The sequencing input was peripheral blood. The origin of the receptors is a middle-aged man with acute or convalescent COVID-19. The CDR3 runs from the conserved cysteine through the conserved F or W. A D gene is named only where the DNA matches it firmly. Expanded clones are given a class, and other clones once, few, many or no size at all.

v_gene	abundance	j_gene	d_gene	CDR3aa	CDR3nt
TRBV19	-	TRBJ1-1	-	CASSSGSGHQAFF	TGTGCCAGTAGTAGTGGATCGGGACACCAAGCTTTCTTT
TRBV11-2	-	TRBJ2-7	-	CASSPDPGYEQYF	TGTGCCAGCAGCCCCGATCCGGGCTACGAGCAGTACTTC
TRBV9	-	TRBJ1-4	TRBD1	CASSLGLGQGEKLFF	TGTGCCAGCAGCCTTGGGTTGGGACAGGGCGAAAAACTGTTTTTT
TRBV28	-	TRBJ2-2	-	CASSTKRGRGNTGELFF	TGTGCCAGCAGTACCAAGAGGGGGAGGGGGAACACCGGGGAGCTGTTTTTT
TRBV28	-	TRBJ1-2	-	CASSAGLYGYTF	TGTGCCAGCAGTGCGGGGCTTTATGGCTACACCTTC
TRBV5-6	many	TRBJ1-5	-	CASSLTGSNQPQHF	TGTGCCAGCAGCTTGACAGGAAGCAATCAGCCCCAGCATTTT
TRBV4-1	-	TRBJ2-1	TRBD2	CASSQAGGRGVNEQFF	TGCGCCAGCAGCCAAGCTGGCGGGAGGGGGGTCAATGAGCAGTTCTTC
TRBV7-9	-	TRBJ2-2	-	CASSLVPGDWNNTGELFF	TGTGCCAGCAGCTTAGTCCCAGGGGATTGGAATAACACCGGGGAGCTGTTTTTT
TRBV29-1	-	TRBJ2-1	TRBD2	CSVSGTSGAYNEQFF	TGCAGCGTTTCTGGGACTAGCGGGGCCTACAATGAGCAGTTCTTC
TRBV5-1	once	TRBJ2-5	-	CASSVIGGQETQYF	TGCGCCAGCAGCGTAATCGGGGGCCAAGAGACCCAGTACTTC
TRBV7-2	-	TRBJ1-3	-	CASSPRTGGSGNTIYF	TGTGCCAGCAGCCCTCGAACCGGGGGGTCCGGAAACACCATATATTTT
TRBV25-1	-	TRBJ2-3	TRBD1	CASSGRQGAGTDTQYF	TGTGCCAGCAGTGGGAGACAGGGGGCTGGGACAGATACGCAGTATTTT
TRBV18	once	TRBJ1-2	TRBD1	CASSPRDRGDGYTF	TGTGCCAGCTCACCACGGGACAGGGGGGATGGCTACACCTTC
TRBV10-3	-	TRBJ1-1	TRBD1	CAIRGQEGYTEAFF	TGTGCCATCAGGGGACAGGAGGGGTACACTGAAGCTTTCTTT
TRBV24-1	-	TRBJ1-5	TRBD1	CATSSGQSNQPQHF	TGTGCCACCAGCTCGGGACAGAGCAATCAGCCCCAGCATTTT
TRBV25-1	-	TRBJ2-7	-	CASGGTVSYEQYF	TGTGCCAGCGGCGGGACTGTGTCCTACGAGCAGTACTTC
TRBV9	once	TRBJ2-2	TRBD1	CASSVGDSNTGELFF	TGTGCCAGCAGCGTAGGGGACAGCAACACCGGGGAGCTGTTTTTT
TRBV6-2/TRBV6-3	-	TRBJ1-5	TRBD1	CASSYPDRGLSINQPQHF	TGTGCCAGCAGTTACCCCGACAGGGGACTTTCGATCAATCAGCCCCAGCATTTT
TRBV11-3	-	TRBJ1-1	-	CASSLDLSGRAFF	TGTGCCAGCAGCTTAGATCTGTCAGGAAGGGCTTTCTTT
TRBV29-1	-	TRBJ2-3	-	CSAMEGITDTQYF	TGCAGCGCTATGGAGGGGATCACAGATACGCAGTATTTT
TRBV3-1/TRBV3-2	-	TRBJ2-5	-	CASRGTPQETQYF	TGTGCCAGCAGGGGGACTCCCCAAGAGACCCAGTACTTC
TRBV25-1	-	TRBJ1-1	-	CASSTLGGTEAFF	TGTGCCAGTTCTACTTTGGGGGGGACTGAAGCTTTCTTT
TRBV6-5	-	TRBJ2-1	TRBD2	CAARTSGGNNEQFF	TGTGCCGCTAGGACTAGCGGGGGAAACAATGAGCAGTTCTTC
TRBV5-6	-	TRBJ2-5	-	CASSLISVETQYF	TGTGCCAGCAGCTTGATTAGTGTGGAGACCCAGTACTTC
TRBV10-3	-	TRBJ1-6	TRBD1	CAISPTGGTSPLHF	TGTGCCATCAGTCCTACAGGGGGCACATCACCCCTCCACTTT
TRBV28	-	TRBJ1-4	TRBD1	CASSLGGGTNEKLFF	TGTGCCAGCAGTTTAGGAGGGGGCACTAATGAAAAACTGTTTTTT
TRBV7-2	-	TRBJ1-1	-	CASSFTGSGTEAFF	TGTGCCAGCAGCTTCACAGGGAGTGGGACTGAAGCTTTCTTT
TRBV5-1	-	TRBJ2-2	-	CASSRGGARNTGELFF	TGCGCCAGCAGCCGTGGAGGGGCGCGTAACACCGGGGAGCTGTTTTTT
TRBV27	-	TRBJ1-2	-	CASSNPGVPPYGYTF	TGTGCCAGCAGCAACCCAGGGGTCCCTCCCTATGGCTACACCTTC
TRBV19	-	TRBJ1-3	TRBD1	CASSDPRDRYYSGNTIYF	TGTGCCAGTAGTGACCCCCGGGACAGGTACTACTCTGGAAACACCATATATTTT
TRBV19	once	TRBJ1-5	-	CASSSNFGNQPQHF	TGTGCCAGTAGTAGTAACTTCGGCAATCAGCCCCAGCATTTT
TRBV5-1	few	TRBJ2-7	-	CASSLASGGAYEQYF	TGCGCCAGCAGCTTGGCCTCTGGCGGAGCCTACGAGCAGTACTTC
TRBV5-1	-	TRBJ1-4	-	CASSFWTRRGATNEKLFF	TGCGCCAGCAGCTTTTGGACGAGGAGGGGTGCAACTAATGAAAAACTGTTTTTT
TRBV2	-	TRBJ1-6	-	CASSEGRINSPLHF	TGTGCCAGCAGTGAAGGGAGGATTAATTCACCCCTCCACTTT
TRBV7-2	-	TRBJ1-4	TRBD1	CASSSTGGEKLFF	TGTGCCAGCAGCTCGACAGGGGGTGAAAAACTGTTTTTT
TRBV5-1	-	TRBJ2-1	TRBD1	CASSLTGDGYNEQFF	TGCGCCAGCAGTTTGACAGGGGATGGGTACAATGAGCAGTTCTTC
TRBV2	-	TRBJ2-5	-	CASSEASETQYF	TGTGCCAGCAGTGAAGCGTCGGAGACCCAGTACTTC
TRBV5-4	few	TRBJ2-1	TRBD2	CASSFYGLSRRGGFRNEQFF	TGTGCCAGCAGCTTTTACGGGTTGAGTAGGCGGGGGGGCTTCCGGAATGAGCAGTTCTTC
TRBV5-1	few	TRBJ1-2	TRBD1	CASSLGQGVYGYTF	TGCGCCAGCAGCTTGGGACAGGGAGTTTATGGCTACACCTTC
TRBV5-4	few	TRBJ2-6	TRBD2	CAMEGGAWSGANVLTF	TGTGCCATGGAGGGAGGGGCGTGGTCTGGGGCCAACGTCCTGACTTTC
TRBV28	once	TRBJ2-7	-	CASSLRGLSYEQYF	TGTGCCAGCAGTTTACGGGGACTTAGCTACGAGCAGTACTTC
TRBV2	few	TRBJ1-5	TRBD1	CASTKGQGPRPQHF	TGTGCCAGCACCAAGGGACAGGGCCCGCGGCCCCAGCATTTT
TRBV7-9	-	TRBJ2-7	TRBD2	CASSFKREGPLSYEQYF	TGTGCCAGCAGCTTTAAGCGGGAGGGCCCCCTCTCCTACGAGCAGTACTTC
TRBV5-1	few	TRBJ2-3	-	CASSPTASTDTQYF	TGCGCCAGCAGCCCGACAGCTAGCACAGATACGCAGTATTTT
TRBV27	once	TRBJ1-5	TRBD1	CASSPDRGNQPQHF	TGTGCCAGCAGCCCTGACAGGGGGAATCAGCCCCAGCATTTT
TRBV7-9	-	TRBJ1-2	-	CASSRENYGYTF	TGTGCCAGCAGTAGAGAAAACTATGGCTACACCTTC
TRBV28	-	TRBJ2-5	TRBD1	CASSTPTGGVGTQYF	TGTGCCAGCAGTACCCCGACAGGGGGCGTCGGGACCCAGTACTTC
TRBV5-6	-	TRBJ2-7	-	CASSLGQDYEQYF	TGTGCCAGCAGCTTAGGTCAGGATTACGAGCAGTACTTC
TRBV19	-	TRBJ1-5	TRBD1	CASSETGGNQPQHF	TGTGCCAGTAGTGAGACAGGGGGCAATCAGCCCCAGCATTTT
TRBV11-3	-	TRBJ2-3	-	CASSLVLADTQYF	TGTGCCAGCAGCTTAGTACTAGCAGATACGCAGTATTTT
TRBV7-9	-	TRBJ2-3	TRBD2	CASSLFPLAGEGADTQYF	TGTGCCAGCAGCTTATTCCCTCTAGCGGGGGAAGGTGCAGATACGCAGTATTTT
TRBV16	-	TRBJ1-2	-	CASSQTRRDIKNYGYTF	TGTGCCAGCAGCCAAACGCGACGGGACATCAAGAACTATGGCTACACCTTC
TRBV28	-	TRBJ1-4	TRBD1	CASSDVTGTNEKLFF	TGTGCCAGCAGTGACGTGACAGGGACTAATGAAAAACTGTTTTTT
TRBV28	-	TRBJ1-2	-	CASSSQKGYTF	TGTGCCAGCAGTTCACAGAAAGGCTACACCTTC
TRBV6-6	-	TRBJ1-2	-	CASNQGWANYGYTF	TGTGCCAGCAATCAGGGGTGGGCTAACTATGGCTACACCTTC
TRBV18	-	TRBJ2-2	TRBD1	CASSQRGDRTNTGELFF	TGTGCCAGCTCCCAACGAGGGGACAGGACGAACACCGGGGAGCTGTTTTTT
TRBV7-3	-	TRBJ2-3	-	CASSEGVGTQYF	TGTGCCAGCAGCGAAGGGGTGGGTACGCAGTATTTT